What follows are 8 T cell receptor beta chains derived from one specimen sequenced in a study of shared clonotypes between healthy human individuals. The assay was immunoSEQ multiplex PCR, and TCRdb's table has in-frame clones only and misses some. This sample has 2 million to 2.5 million clones, with 93% found just once. The sequenced sample was naive CD4+ T cells from PBMCs. The subset was: CD45RA+ positively selected. All receptors come from a man aged 18 to 29 in good health. Some clones in this sample may be carry-over from other donors' samples.

The V and J genes are TRBV18 and TRBJ2-7, with D perhaps TRBD2 (6 bases). Germline CDR1 and CDR2: KGHSH and LQKENI. The CDR3 runs 16 residues. V gave up 2 bases and J gave up 1 base, with 15 bases separating them. The CDR3 region has the DNA TGTGCCAGCTCACCAGGGGCCGGGGGAGTTTCCTACGAGCAGTACTTC. Translated, it gives CASSPGAGGVSYEQYF.

DNA of the CDR3: TGTGCCAGCAGTTTCCGGGACAGGGGTAATTCACCCCTCCACTTT. Protein: CASSFRDRGNSPLHF. The chain is built from TRBV6-5 and TRBJ1-6, with 10 bases lining up with TRBD1. The CDR3 length is 15 residues. V lost 4 bases to trimming and J lost 6 bases; unmatched junction nucleotides: 3. CDR1 and CDR2 (germline): MNHEY, SVGAGI.

This chain joins TRBV15 and TRBJ1-2; TRBD1 is a possible D gene (6 bases). The CDR3 totals 14 residues. V shed 5 bases and J shed 6 bases, with 16 bases lying between them. CDR1 and CDR2 (germline): LNHNV, YYDKDF (reference sequence). Here the CDR3 reads CATSRDKRGDGYTF. In DNA, the CDR3 is TGTGCCACCAGCCGGGACAAACGGGGGGATGGCTACACCTTC. The full variable domain, its missing parts supplied by reference TRBV15 and TRBJ1-2, is DAMVIQNPRYQVTQFGKPVTLSCSQTLNHNVMYWYQQKSSQAPKLLFHYYDKDFNNEADTPDNFQSRRPNTSFCFLDIRSPGLGDTAMYLCATSRDKRGDGYTFGSGTRLTVV.

A remark on this clone: The sample has other DNA sequences that encode this CDR3 too. The rearrangement joins TRBV7-2 to TRBJ2-5, with 9 positions matching TRBD2. The V gene's germline CDR1 is SGHTA and CDR2 FQGNSA. The CDR3 spans 15 residues. V trimming: 3 bases; J trimming: 5 bases; junction bases outside the gene matches: 7. CDR3: CASSLTGTSRETQYF. Here the CDR3 DNA reads TGTGCCAGCAGCTTGACCGGGACTAGCCGGGAGACCCAGTACTTC.

The rearrangement uses TRBV7-9 and TRBJ2-5, with D tentatively TRBD2 (6 bases). Germline loops: CDR1 SEHNR, CDR2 FQNEAQ (reference sequence). The CDR3 runs 15 residues. V was pared by 0 bases and J by 5 bases, with 13 bases between. Here the CDR3 DNA reads TGTGCCAGCAGCTTAGCGTTGGGGAGCGGGGAGACCCAGTACTTC. This codes for CASSLALGSGETQYF.

V is TRBV28 and J is TRBJ1-1; tentatively, D is TRBD1 (6 bases). The CDR3 is made up of 15 amino acids. Germline assignment: CDR1 MDHEN and CDR2 SYDVKM. The V and J ends lost 1 base and 0 bases respectively, with 9 bases between them. CDR3 DNA: TGTGCCAGCAGTTTATACGGGGGCGTGAACACTGAAGCTTTCTTT. Its protein product is CASSLYGGVNTEAFF.

This chain uses TRBV2 with TRBJ1-5, with D possibly matching TRBD1 (6 bases). This CDR3 is 14 amino acids long. The V end lost 6 bases, the J end lost 2 bases, and 11 bases lay between the germline ends. Germline V gives CDR1 SNHLY, CDR2 FYNNEI. The CDR3 DNA sequence: TGTGCCAGCAGCCTAGGGGGTGGCAATCAGCCCCAGCATTTT. Its protein is CASSLGGGNQPQHF. The complete variable domain, with remaining parts taken from reference TRBV2 and TRBJ1-5, reads EPEVTQTPSHQVTQMGQEVILRCVPISNHLYFYWYRQILGQKVEFLVSFYNNEISEKSEIFDDQFSVERPDGSNFTLKIRSTKLEDSAMYFCASSLGGGNQPQHFGDGTRLSIL.

Points on this clone: The sample carries other DNA sequences with the same CDR3. The chain recombines TRBV7-2 with TRBJ2-3; 10 positions agree with TRBD2. CDR3 length equals 16 residues. Germline loops: CDR1 SGHTA, CDR2 FQGNSA. Trimming took 0 bases from V and 1 from J; bases not matched to a gene: 1. As DNA, the CDR3 is TGTGCCAGCAGCTTAGCCCTAGCGGGGGGCACAGATACGCAGTATTTT. The encoded protein is CASSLALAGGTDTQYF.